A single sample gave rise to the 8 T cell receptor beta chains below, sequenced in a study of T-cell reconstitution after alpha-beta-depleted transplantation in children. Unique molecular identifiers were incorporated when the TCRbeta library was constructed. MiXCR, run by TCRdb on the PCR reads, gives a single entry per CDR3 protein. Here the sample spans about 250,000 distinct CDR3 sequences, 20% to 30% being singletons. The sequences come from PBMCs, mostly from graft donor cells, collected 360 days after TCRalphabeta/CD19-depleted stem cell transplant. The receptors derive from a female patient aged 2-15 years who had a stem cell transplant for congenital amegakaryocytic thrombocytopenia, so the T cells may come from the graft donor.

The chain joins TRBV6-2 or TRBV6-3 to TRBJ2-3; D uncertain. Germline V gene lookup returns CDR1 MNHEY and CDR2 SVGEGT. Trimming stripped 0 bases from V and 2 bases from J, with 15 bases between. This CDR3 has 17 amino acids. This CDR3 reads CASSYSTSRTFTDTQYF. As DNA, the CDR3 is TGTGCCAGCAGTTACTCGACTTCCCGGACCTTCACAGATACGCAGTATTTT.

This clonotype was seen only a few times. The chain combines TRBV24-1 with TRBJ2-7, with 8 nucleotides matching TRBD1. This CDR3 is 15 amino acids long. The germline CDR1 and CDR2 sequences are KGHDR and SFDVKD. The V gene end was trimmed by 2 bases and the J gene end by 6 bases; junction bases not matched to a gene: 8. CDR3 protein: CATSDSWTGRSEQYF. CDR3 coding DNA: TGTGCCACCAGTGATTCCTGGACAGGGAGGTCCGAGCAGTACTTC.

This clonotype was seen ten or more times. DNA for the CDR3: TGTGCCAGCAGTTTAGTTGGTGACGAGCAGTACTTC. This encodes CASSLVGDEQYF. The V call is TRBV12-3 or TRBV12-4, the J call TRBJ2-7; no definite D call. The ends were cut back, 1 base at V and 5 bases at J, with 6 bases in the middle. The CDR3 has 12 residues.

The chain uses TRBV5-1 and TRBJ1-4, with a tentative D call TRBD1 (5 bases). The CDR3 consists of 15 residues. Germline CDR1 and CDR2: SGHRS and YFSETQ. Trimming left V 4 bases short and J 7 bases short, with 17 bases between. The CDR3 here is CASSVQGGRGEKLFF. The CDR3 DNA follows: TGCGCCAGCAGCGTCCAGGGAGGGAGGGGTGAAAAACTGTTTTTT.

This clonotype came up a few times. V usage is TRBV20-1 and J usage is TRBJ2-5; D gene ambiguous. V lost 6 bases and J 5 bases, leaving 7 bases between the germline ends. Germline CDR1 is DFQATT and CDR2 is SNEGSKA (reference sequence). The CDR3 contains 10 residues. CDR3 DNA sequence: TGCAGTGCGGACGGGGAGACCCAGTACTTC. Its translation: CSADGETQYF.

The J gene is TRBJ1-4, the V gene TRBV4-1, with D uncertain. With 2 bases removed from V and 8 bases from J, the gap between germline ends came to 6 bases. Per the germline V gene, CDR1 is MGHRA and CDR2 is YSYEKL. The CDR3 is 12 amino acids. The CDR3 sequence: CASSQSWEKLFF. For the CDR3, the DNA is TGCGCCAGCAGCCAATCGTGGGAAAAACTGTTTTTT.

CDR3 nucleotides: TGTGCCAGCAGGCCCACAGGGGCAGAGACCCAGTACTTC. This gives the protein CASRPTGAETQYF. V usage is TRBV12-3 or TRBV12-4 and J usage is TRBJ2-5, with 7 bases identical to TRBD1. V shed 6 bases, J shed 4 bases, and the junction held 5 bases outside the gene matches. This CDR3 is built from 13 residues.

This clonotype occurred a few times. The genes are TRBV7-2 and TRBJ2-3; 7 bases line up with TRBD2. CDR3 size: 17 residues. V shed 0 bases, J shed 2 bases, and the junction held 8 bases outside the gene matches. Germline V gene lookup returns CDR1 SGHTA and CDR2 FQGNSA. The chain's CDR3 is CASSLAFTSGDTDTQYF. In DNA form, the CDR3 reads TGTGCCAGCAGCTTAGCGTTTACCAGCGGGGACACAGATACGCAGTATTTT.